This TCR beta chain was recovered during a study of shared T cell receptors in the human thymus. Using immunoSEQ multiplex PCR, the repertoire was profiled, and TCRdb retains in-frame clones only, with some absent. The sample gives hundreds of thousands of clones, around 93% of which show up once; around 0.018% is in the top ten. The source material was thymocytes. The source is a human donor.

The chain's CDR3 is CASMNLGTGGSSGNTIYF. In nucleotides, the CDR3 is TGTGCCAGTATGAATTTAGGGACAGGGGGTTCCTCTGGAAACACCATATATTTT. This chain connects TRBV19 to TRBJ1-3; 11 bases are shared with TRBD1. Germline assignment: CDR1 LNHDA and CDR2 SQIVND (reference sequence). The CDR3 has 18 residues. Trimming cost V 7 bases and J 0 bases; bases outside gene matches: 11.